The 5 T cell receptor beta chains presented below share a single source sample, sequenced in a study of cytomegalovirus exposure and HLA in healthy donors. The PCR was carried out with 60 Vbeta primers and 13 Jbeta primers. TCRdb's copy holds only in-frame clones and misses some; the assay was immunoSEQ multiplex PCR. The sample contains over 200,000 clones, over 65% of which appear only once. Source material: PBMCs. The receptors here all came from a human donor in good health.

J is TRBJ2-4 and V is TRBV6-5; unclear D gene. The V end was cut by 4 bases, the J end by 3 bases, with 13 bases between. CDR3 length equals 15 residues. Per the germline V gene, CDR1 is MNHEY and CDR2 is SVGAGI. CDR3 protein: CASSSTGSLKNIQYF. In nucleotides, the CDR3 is TGTGCCAGCAGTTCCACCGGTAGCCTCAAAAACATTCAGTACTTC.

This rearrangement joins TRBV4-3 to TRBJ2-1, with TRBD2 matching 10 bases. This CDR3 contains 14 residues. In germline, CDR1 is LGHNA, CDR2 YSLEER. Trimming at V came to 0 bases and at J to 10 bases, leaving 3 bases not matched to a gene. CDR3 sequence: CASSQDKLAGEQFF. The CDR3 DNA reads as TGCGCCAGCAGCCAAGATAAACTAGCGGGAGAGCAGTTCTTC.

This CDR3 is CASSPGLGGDTEAFF. As DNA, the CDR3 is TGTGCCAGCAGCCCCGGCTTGGGGGGTGACACTGAAGCTTTCTTT. The rearrangement uses TRBV9 and TRBJ1-1, with a tentative D call TRBD1 (5 bases). The V gene's germline CDR1 is SGDLS and CDR2 YYNGEE. This CDR3 is 15 amino acids long. With 4 bases removed from V and 3 bases from J, the gap between germline ends came to 16 bases.

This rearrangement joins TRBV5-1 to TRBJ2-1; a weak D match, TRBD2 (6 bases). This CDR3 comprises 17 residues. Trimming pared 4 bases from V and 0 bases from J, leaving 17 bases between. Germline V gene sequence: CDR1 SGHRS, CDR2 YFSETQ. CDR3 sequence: CASSPRTAGSSYNEQFF. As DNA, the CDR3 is TGCGCCAGCAGCCCTCGAACCGCCGGGAGCTCCTACAATGAGCAGTTCTTC.

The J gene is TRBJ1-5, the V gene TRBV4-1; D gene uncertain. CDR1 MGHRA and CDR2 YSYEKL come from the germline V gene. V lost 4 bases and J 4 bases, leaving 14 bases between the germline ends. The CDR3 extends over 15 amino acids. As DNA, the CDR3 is TGCGCCAGCAGCCCAATCCTGAACTGGAATCAGCCCCAGCATTTT. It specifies CASSPILNWNQPQHF.